Following are 10 T cell receptor beta chains from one sample sequenced in a study of cytomegalovirus exposure and HLA in healthy donors. Primers: 60 Vbeta forward and 13 Jbeta reverse. Measured with immunoSEQ multiplex PCR; TCRdb has only the in-frame clones, and not every one. The data hold 200,000 to 250,000 clones, with around 80% observed a single time. Sequenced sample: PBMCs. Receptor source: a boy aged 5-17 years in good health and CMV-seronegative.

The chain carries TRBV6-5 and TRBJ2-7, with TRBD1 as a possible D gene (5 bases). The CDR3 runs to 14 residues. V was pared by 2 bases and J by 0 bases, with 8 bases between. The germline gives CDR1 MNHEY, CDR2 SVGAGI. CDR3 DNA sequence: TGTGCCAGCAGTTACGCCGACAGCTCCTACGAGCAGTACTTC. Protein product: CASSYADSSYEQYF.

The chain's CDR3 is CASSSMKLAKNIQYF. The CDR3 region has the DNA TGTGCCAGCAGTTCTATGAAACTAGCCAAAAACATTCAGTACTTC. This rearrangement joins TRBV6-5 to TRBJ2-4, with D hard to call. V shed 4 bases and J shed 0 bases, with 10 bases lying between them. Germline V CDR1 and CDR2: MNHEY, SVGAGI. The CDR3 contains 15 residues.

This clone occurred a few times. V gene TRBV30 combines with J gene TRBJ2-3, with D possibly being TRBD2 (6 bases). The germline V gene encodes CDR1 GTSNPN and CDR2 SVGIG (reference sequence). Trimming left V 5 bases short and J 10 bases short, with 22 bases between. This CDR3 is built from 14 residues. CDR3 region: CAWETSGRRVSQYF. The CDR3 bases are TGTGCCTGGGAGACTAGTGGGCGGCGGGTGTCGCAGTATTTT.

This chain connects TRBV11-3 to TRBJ1-1, with D perhaps TRBD1 (6 bases). Trimming pared 5 bases from V and 1 base from J, leaving 11 bases between. Per germline, CDR1 SGHNT and CDR2 YENEEA. This CDR3 region has 14 residues. CDR3 DNA sequence: TGTGCCAGCAGCCTCCCCAGGGGGAACACTGAAGCTTTCTTT. This gives the protein CASSLPRGNTEAFF.

The chain combines TRBV9 with TRBJ2-7, with D possibly matching TRBD1 (6 bases). The CDR3 extends over 14 amino acids. The germline V gene encodes CDR1 SGDLS and CDR2 YYNGEE. Trimming took 4 bases from V and 3 from J, leaving 14 bases between them. CDR3 region: CASSPGTQYYEQYF. CDR3 DNA: TGTGCCAGCAGCCCCGGGACACAATACTACGAGCAGTACTTC.

This clone was observed a few times. The V and J genes are TRBV7-9 and TRBJ2-1; 10 bases align to TRBD2. The CDR3 consists of 15 residues. J lost 6 bases, V lost 1 base, and 3 bases had no gene match. The germline gives CDR1 SEHNR, CDR2 FQNEAQ (reference sequence). CDR3 sequence reads: CASSLGAGGRNEQFF. DNA for the CDR3: TGTGCCAGCAGCTTAGGAGCGGGAGGGCGCAATGAGCAGTTCTTC.

This clone came up a few times. V and J are TRBV29-1 and TRBJ2-2; 7 bases agree with TRBD2. Germline V gene data show CDR1 as SQVTM and CDR2 as ANQGSEA. V shed 4 bases and J 6 bases; nucleotides not matched to a gene: 8. This CDR3 is built from 14 residues. DNA for the CDR3: TGCAGCGTTGCCGGCGGGAGATCCGCCGGGGAGCTGTTTTTT. Protein sequence: CSVAGGRSAGELFF.

This sequence joins TRBV7-2 and TRBJ1-1; D gene uncertain. The CDR3 consists of 14 residues. Germline CDR1 SGHTA, CDR2 FQGNSA. V lost 4 bases and J 5 bases, leaving 14 bases between the germline ends. CDR3 protein: CASSSRKGGTEAFF. CDR3 coding DNA: TGTGCCAGCAGCTCCCGAAAGGGAGGGACTGAAGCTTTCTTT.

The genes are TRBV5-1 and TRBJ2-5; 7 bases agree with TRBD2. Gene TRBJ2-7 matches the end of the DNA better, so the J call may be wrong. This CDR3 spans 15 amino acids. CDR1 is SGHRS, CDR2 YFSETQ, per germline. The CDR3 sequence is CASRGDSGRSYEQYF. The CDR3 DNA reads as TGCGCCAGCAGGGGGGATAGCGGGCGTTCCTACGAGCAGTACTTC.

This clone was counted a few times. This chain links TRBV5-1 with TRBJ1-1; TRBD1 aligns across 7 bases. The CDR3 contains 15 residues. Germline assignment: CDR1 SGHRS and CDR2 YFSETQ. Unmatched junction bases numbered 4, after V lost 0 bases and J lost 2 bases. The CDR3 DNA is TGCGCCAGCAGCTTGGGGGGACAGAGAAACACTGAAGCTTTCTTT. This codes for CASSLGGQRNTEAFF.